Each of the 27 T cell receptor beta chains below was sequenced from the same sample in a study of cytomegalovirus exposure and HLA in healthy donors. The PCR ran on 60 Vbeta and 13 Jbeta primers. Clones were sequenced by immunoSEQ multiplex PCR, and TCRdb holds only the in-frame ones, with some missing. This sample has roughly 92,000 clones, with roughly three quarters found just once. Sequenced sample: PBMCs. Receptors were obtained from a woman in her fifties or sixties in good health and CMV-seropositive.

This rearrangement joins TRBV25-1 to TRBJ2-1; the D is unclear. Germline CDR1 is MGHDK and CDR2 is SYGVNS. V gave up 2 bases and J gave up 8 bases, with 10 bases separating them. This CDR3 has 13 amino acids. The CDR3 region has the DNA TGTGCCAGCAGTGAACCGGCGGTCTATGAGCAGTTCTTC. Translation gives CASSEPAVYEQFF. Filled out from reference TRBV25-1 and TRBJ2-1, the complete variable domain reads EADIYQTPRYLVIGTGKKITLECSQTMGHDKMYWYQQDPGMELHLIHYSYGVNSTEKGDLSSESTVSRIRTEHFPLTLESARPSHTSQYLCASSEPAVYEQFFGPGTRLTVL.

The chain joins TRBV9 to TRBJ2-3, with D unresolved. V shed 0 bases and J shed 6 bases, with 2 bases lying between them. CDR3 length: 11 amino acids. From germline, CDR1 is SGDLS and CDR2 YYNGEE. This CDR3 is CASSVADTQYF. For the CDR3, the DNA is TGTGCCAGCAGCGTAGCGGATACGCAGTATTTT.

A few counts support this clone. The chain joins TRBV5-1 to TRBJ1-4; tentative D call: TRBD1 (5 bases). Germline-derived CDR1 and CDR2 are SGHRS and YFSETQ. The CDR3 spans 15 residues. V dropped 2 bases and J dropped 6 bases, with 14 bases sitting between them. CDR3 DNA: TGCGCCAGCAGCTTCGGGGGGGGAAAGGATGAAAAACTGTTTTTT. Translating it yields CASSFGGGKDEKLFF.

This chain joins TRBV1 and TRBJ2-3; TRBD1, the D gene given by the table, was not confirmed from the DNA. TRBV1 is recorded as a pseudogene. This CDR3 comprises 16 residues. DNA for the CDR3: TGCACCAGCAAAACCCGGGACAGAACCTTCACAGATACGCAGTATTTT. Translation: CTSKTRDRTFTDTQYF.

CDR3 nucleotide sequence: TGTGCCAGCAGTGGCCGGACAGGGGGTTCTGGAAACACCATATATTTT. This sequence encodes CASSGRTGGSGNTIYF. This chain joins TRBV2 and TRBJ1-3, with 10 bases fitting TRBD1. Germline loops: CDR1 SNHLY, CDR2 FYNNEI. There are 16 residues in the CDR3. V shed 4 bases, J shed 1 base, and the junction held 4 bases outside the gene matches.

This clone was seen only a few times. CDR3 loop: CASSQHSGEVGGYTF. The CDR3 bases are TGTGCCAGCAGCCAACACAGCGGGGAAGTAGGTGGCTACACCTTC. V gene TRBV14 combines with J gene TRBJ1-2; D uncertain. Per germline, CDR1 SGHDN and CDR2 FVKESK. CDR3 length: 15 amino acids. The V and J ends lost 2 bases and 7 bases respectively, with 17 bases between them.

Points on this clone: Other DNA sequences from this sample encode an identical CDR3 as well. V gene TRBV2 combines with J gene TRBJ2-7; TRBD2 might be the D (5 bases). The CDR3 covers 14 residues. The V and J ends lost 2 bases and 6 bases respectively, with 14 bases between them. CDR1 is SNHLY, CDR2 FYNNEI, per germline. CDR3 in amino acids: CASSESGMGGEQYV. DNA for the CDR3: TGTGCCAGCAGTGAAAGCGGTATGGGTGGCGAGCAGTACGTC.

The V gene is TRBV27, the J gene TRBJ1-5, with 9 bases aligning to TRBD1. Germline-derived CDR1 and CDR2 are MNHEY and SMNVEV (reference sequence). V gave up 4 bases and J gave up 11 bases; unmatched junction bases: 12. The CDR3 extends over 15 amino acids. The CDR3 DNA sequence: TGTGCCAGCAGTTCCCGGACAGGGGAGATGGGGTCCCAGCATTTT. The encoded protein is CASSSRTGEMGSQHF.

V usage is TRBV18 and J usage is TRBJ2-2; TRBD2 aligns across 8 bases. V dropped 3 bases and J dropped 4; count of bases not matched to a gene: 1. The CDR3 is 14 residues long. The germline CDR1 and CDR2 sequences are KGHSH and LQKENI. The CDR3 region has the DNA TGTGCCAGCTCACCGGGACTAGTCACCGGGGAGCTGTTTTTT. It codes for CASSPGLVTGELFF. The whole variable domain, remainder taken from reference TRBV18 and TRBJ2-2, is NAGVMQNPRHLVRRRGQEARLRCSPMKGHSHVYWYRQLPEEGLKFMVYLQKENIIDESGMPKERFSAEFPKEGPSILRIQQVVRGDSAAYFCASSPGLVTGELFFGEGSRLTVL.

The chain recombines TRBV5-6 with TRBJ2-6; a possible D gene is TRBD2 (6 bases). With 3 bases removed from V and 0 bases from J, the gap between germline ends came to 16 bases. The CDR3 consists of 18 residues. Germline CDR1 SGHDT, CDR2 YYEEEE. The CDR3 loop is CASSSTGAVLSGANVLTF. The CDR3 DNA follows: TGTGCCAGCAGCTCAACGGGAGCCGTCCTCTCTGGGGCCAACGTCCTGACTTTC.

This clone was seen only once. V is TRBV2 and J is TRBJ1-2; the match to TRBD1 covers 7 bases. The J segment lost 5 bases and the V segment lost 8 bases, leaving 8 bases of the junction unmatched. The CDR3 runs to 13 residues. CDR1 and CDR2 (germline): SNHLY, FYNNEI. CDR3 sequence: CASGTDYNYGYTF. CDR3 DNA sequence: TGTGCCAGCGGGACAGACTACAATTATGGCTACACCTTC.

The chain combines TRBV11-2 with TRBJ1-1; TRBD1 matches 12 bases. This CDR3 is 14 amino acids long. After removal of 8 bases from V and 4 bases from J, the junction contained 5 bases not matched to a gene. CDR1 is SGHAT and CDR2 is FQNNGV in the germline V gene. The CDR3 region has the DNA TGTGCCAGCGTGGGGACAGGGGGCCGCACTGAAGCTTTCTTT. Translation gives CASVGTGGRTEAFF.

This clone was picked up one time. The chain is built from TRBV11-2 and TRBJ2-1; 16 nucleotides align to TRBD2. V lost 7 bases, J lost 2 bases, and 5 bases stayed unmatched. CDR3 length: 17 amino acids. Germline-derived CDR1 and CDR2 are SGHAT and FQNNGV. In DNA, the CDR3 is TGTGCCAGCAATCCGGGACTAGCGGGAGGGCCCTACAATGAGCAGTTCTTC. Its translation: CASNPGLAGGPYNEQFF.

As DNA, the CDR3 is TGTGCCAGCAGCTTAGCAAGCGGAATAGCAGCAGATACGCAGTATTTT. It is translated as CASSLASGIAADTQYF. V usage is TRBV7-8 and J usage is TRBJ2-3, with D perhaps TRBD2 (5 bases). The CDR3 is made up of 16 amino acids. With 0 bases removed from V and 4 bases from J, the gap between germline ends came to 14 bases. Germline V gene data show CDR1 as SGHVS and CDR2 as FQNEAQ.

This rearrangement joins TRBV18 to TRBJ1-1, with 10 bases lining up with TRBD1. The CDR3 covers 16 residues. CDR1 is KGHSH and CDR2 is LQKENI in the germline V gene. After removal of 2 bases from V and 5 bases from J, the junction contained 8 bases not matched to a gene. The CDR3 DNA sequence: TGTGCCAGCTCACCAATGTTTGGACAGGGGGGAACTGAAGCTTTCTTT. This gives the protein CASSPMFGQGGTEAFF.

V is TRBV6-5 and J is TRBJ2-5; 9 positions match TRBD2. Germline V lookup: CDR1 MNHEY, CDR2 SVGAGI. The CDR3 runs to 13 residues. V trimming: 5 bases; J trimming: 4 bases; junction bases outside the gene matches: 2. Here the CDR3 reads CASSEAGGETQYF. The CDR3 DNA reads as TGTGCCAGCAGTGAAGCGGGGGGAGAGACCCAGTACTTC.

The chain joins TRBV6-6 to TRBJ1-3; D unclear. The germline gives CDR1 MNHNY, CDR2 SVGAGI (reference sequence). V shed 7 bases and J shed 0 bases, with 13 bases lying between them. The CDR3 runs to 15 residues. The CDR3: CASTLPGGSGNTIYF. CDR3 nucleotide sequence: TGTGCCAGCACCCTCCCGGGAGGCTCTGGAAACACCATATATTTT.

The DNA for the CDR3 is TGCGCCAGCAGGCGGACAGTAGGGTTGAACACTGAAGCTTTCTTT. As protein: CASRRTVGLNTEAFF. V and J are TRBV5-1 and TRBJ1-1, with D perhaps TRBD1 (6 bases). The CDR3 consists of 15 residues. Germline V CDR1 and CDR2: SGHRS, YFSETQ. With 5 bases removed from V and 0 bases from J, the gap between germline ends came to 14 bases. The full variable domain, in which reference TRBV5-1 and TRBJ1-1 provide the parts outside the CDR3, is KAGVTQTPRYLIKTRGQQVTLSCSPISGHRSVSWYQQTPGQGLQFLFEYFSETQRNKGNFPGRFSGRQFSNSRSEMNVSTLELGDSALYLCASRRTVGLNTEAFFGQGTRLTVV.

The gene calls are TRBV11-3 and TRBJ2-7, with D unresolved. V lost 2 bases and J lost 4, with 9 bases in between. CDR1 and CDR2 (germline): SGHNT, YENEEA. The CDR3 contains 13 residues. The DNA for the CDR3 is TGTGCCAGCAGCTTACAGAGGATTTACGAGCAGTACTTC. Protein sequence: CASSLQRIYEQYF.

The gene calls are TRBV4-2 and TRBJ1-2, with 7 bases matching TRBD1. In germline, CDR1 is LGHNA, CDR2 YNFKEQ. This CDR3 comprises 14 residues. The ends lost 7 bases at V and 6 bases at J; junction bases unmatched: 11. The CDR3 sequence is CASTPSGTDHGYTF. The CDR3 DNA reads as TGTGCCAGCACCCCCTCCGGGACAGACCATGGCTACACCTTC.

The CDR3: CAWSYEGEVGGYTF. The CDR3 bases are TGTGCCTGGAGTTACGAGGGGGAAGTGGGTGGCTACACCTTC. This chain connects TRBV30 to TRBJ1-2, with D tentatively TRBD1 (6 bases). The CDR3 spans 14 residues. Germline values: CDR1 GTSNPN, CDR2 SVGIG (reference sequence). V lost 2 bases, J lost 7 bases, and 17 bases lay in between. Together with reference TRBV30 and TRBJ1-2, the CDR3 gives the full variable domain: SQTIHQWPATLVQPVGSPLSLECTVEGTSNPNLYWYRQAAGRGLQLLFYSVGIGQISSEVPQNLSASRPQDRQFILSSKKLLLSDSGFYLCAWSYEGEVGGYTFGSGTRLTVV.

This chain uses TRBV7-2 with TRBJ1-5; unclear D gene. V was shortened by 5 bases and J by 1 base, with 15 bases between the two germline ends. The CDR3 spans 16 residues. In germline, CDR1 is SGHTA, CDR2 FQGNSA. The CDR3: CASSKPGVASNQPQHF. Written as DNA, the CDR3 is TGTGCCAGCAGCAAACCGGGAGTGGCCAGCAATCAGCCCCAGCATTTT. Full variable domain (rest looked up from reference TRBV7-2 and TRBJ1-5): GAGVSQSPSNKVTEKGKDVELRCDPISGHTALYWYRQSLGQGLEFLIYFQGNSAPDKSGLPSDRFSAERTGGSVSTLTIQRTQQEDSAVYLCASSKPGVASNQPQHFGDGTRLSIL.

V usage is TRBV11-2 and J usage is TRBJ1-2; D unclear. The V end lost 0 bases, the J end lost 4 bases, and 3 bases lay between the germline ends. The CDR3 runs to 12 residues. Germline assignment: CDR1 SGHAT and CDR2 FQNNGV. Here the CDR3 reads CASSLDGYGYTF. In DNA, the CDR3 is TGTGCCAGCAGCTTAGACGGCTATGGCTACACCTTC.

The chain employs TRBV19 and TRBJ2-1; 11 bases align to TRBD2. V was pared by 5 bases and J by 4 bases, with 4 bases of the junction left unmatched. The length of the CDR3 is 15 residues. Germline V gives CDR1 LNHDA, CDR2 SQIVND (reference sequence). The CDR3 coding sequence is TGTGCCAGTAGTGGACTAGCGGGCGGATACAATGAGCAGTTCTTC. It codes for CASSGLAGGYNEQFF. Variable domain in full (rest from reference TRBV19 and TRBJ2-1): DGGITQSPKYLFRKEGQNVTLSCEQNLNHDAMYWYRQDPGQGLRLIYYSQIVNDFQKGDIAEGYSVSREKKESFPLTVTSAQKNPTAFYLCASSGLAGGYNEQFFGPGTRLTVL.

The genes are TRBV5-1 and TRBJ2-5; 7 nucleotides line up with TRBD2. The germline V gene encodes CDR1 SGHRS and CDR2 YFSETQ. With 0 bases clipped from V and 5 bases from J, the junction kept 7 bases outside the gene matches. This CDR3 has 15 amino acids. The CDR3 region is CASSLEVQGGETQYF. CDR3 bases: TGCGCCAGCAGCTTGGAAGTGCAGGGAGGGGAGACCCAGTACTTC.

The rearrangement uses TRBV9 and TRBJ2-5; 7 positions match TRBD1. J gave up 1 base and V 2 bases, and 5 bases lay outside the gene matches. Germline V gene data show CDR1 as SGDLS and CDR2 as YYNGEE. The CDR3 runs 15 residues. The CDR3 DNA reads as TGTGCCAGCAGCGTGTGGACAGGCATCCAAGAGACCCAGTACTTC. Translation gives CASSVWTGIQETQYF.

J is TRBJ1-2 and V is TRBV29-1; 7 bases line up with TRBD1. V was clipped by 4 bases and J by 1 base; unmatched bases: 9. CDR3 size: 15 residues. CDR1 SQVTM and CDR2 ANQGSEA come from the germline V gene. CDR3 DNA sequence: TGCAGCGTTGGTGTTGGGACAGATTATAACTATGGCTACACCTTC. Translated, it gives CSVGVGTDYNYGYTF.